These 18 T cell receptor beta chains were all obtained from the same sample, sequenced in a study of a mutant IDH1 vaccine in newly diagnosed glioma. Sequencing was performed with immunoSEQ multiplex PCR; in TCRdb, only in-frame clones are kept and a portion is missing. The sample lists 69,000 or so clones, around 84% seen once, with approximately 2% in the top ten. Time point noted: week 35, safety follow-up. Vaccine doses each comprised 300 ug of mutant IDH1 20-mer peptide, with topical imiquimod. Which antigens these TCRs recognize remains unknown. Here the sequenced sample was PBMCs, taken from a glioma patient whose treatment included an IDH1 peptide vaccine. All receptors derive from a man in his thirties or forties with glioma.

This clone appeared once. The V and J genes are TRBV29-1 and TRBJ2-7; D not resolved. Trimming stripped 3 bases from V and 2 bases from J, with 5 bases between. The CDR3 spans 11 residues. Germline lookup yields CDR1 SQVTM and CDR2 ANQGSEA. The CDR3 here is CSVEVAYEQYF. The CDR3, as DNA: TGCAGCGTTGAGGTCGCCTACGAGCAGTACTTC.

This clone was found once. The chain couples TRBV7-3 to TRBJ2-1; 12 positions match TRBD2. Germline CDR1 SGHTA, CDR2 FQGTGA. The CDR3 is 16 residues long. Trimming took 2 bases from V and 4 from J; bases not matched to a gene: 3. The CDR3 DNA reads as TGTGCCAGCAGCTTACGGACTAGCGGGACGTACAATGAGCAGTTCTTC. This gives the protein CASSLRTSGTYNEQFF.

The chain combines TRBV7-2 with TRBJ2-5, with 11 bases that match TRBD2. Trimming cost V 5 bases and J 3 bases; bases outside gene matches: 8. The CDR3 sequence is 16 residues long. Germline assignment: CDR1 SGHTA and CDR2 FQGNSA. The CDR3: CASSTNSGGAKETQYF. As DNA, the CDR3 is TGTGCCAGCAGCACAAATAGCGGGGGGGCTAAAGAGACCCAGTACTTC.

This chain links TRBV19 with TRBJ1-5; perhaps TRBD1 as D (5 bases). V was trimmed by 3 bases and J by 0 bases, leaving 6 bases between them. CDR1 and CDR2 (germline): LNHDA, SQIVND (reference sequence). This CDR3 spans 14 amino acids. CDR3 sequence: CASSMTDSNQPQHF. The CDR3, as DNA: TGTGCCAGTAGTATGACAGATAGCAATCAGCCCCAGCATTTT. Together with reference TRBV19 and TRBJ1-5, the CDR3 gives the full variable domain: DGGITQSPKYLFRKEGQNVTLSCEQNLNHDAMYWYRQDPGQGLRLIYYSQIVNDFQKGDIAEGYSVSREKKESFPLTVTSAQKNPTAFYLCASSMTDSNQPQHFGDGTRLSIL.

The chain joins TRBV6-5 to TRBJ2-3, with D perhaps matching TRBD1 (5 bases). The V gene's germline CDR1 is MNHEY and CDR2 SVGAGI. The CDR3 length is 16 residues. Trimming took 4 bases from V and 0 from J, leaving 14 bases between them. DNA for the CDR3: TGTGCCAGCAGTTTAACAGGTTCCTCTAGCACAGATACGCAGTATTTT. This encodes CASSLTGSSSTDTQYF.

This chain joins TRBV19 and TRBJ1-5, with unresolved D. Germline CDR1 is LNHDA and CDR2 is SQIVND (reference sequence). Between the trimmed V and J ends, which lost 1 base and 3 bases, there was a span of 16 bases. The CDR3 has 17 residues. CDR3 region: CASSIAKRGRHNQPQHF. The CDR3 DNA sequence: TGTGCCAGTAGTATAGCTAAGAGAGGACGCCACAATCAGCCCCAGCATTTT.

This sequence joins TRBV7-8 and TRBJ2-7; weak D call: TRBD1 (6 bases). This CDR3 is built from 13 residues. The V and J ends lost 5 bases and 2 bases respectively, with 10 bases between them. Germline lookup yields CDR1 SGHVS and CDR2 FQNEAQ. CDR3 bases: TGTGCCAGCAGCCTAGACAGGCCCTACGAGCAGTACTTC. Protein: CASSLDRPYEQYF.

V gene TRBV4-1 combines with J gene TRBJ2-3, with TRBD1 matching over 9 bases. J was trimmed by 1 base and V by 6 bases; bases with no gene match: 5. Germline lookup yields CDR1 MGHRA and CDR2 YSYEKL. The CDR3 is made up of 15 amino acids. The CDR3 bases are TGCGCCAGCAGTCAACGGGACAGGGGCACAGATACGCAGTATTTT. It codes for CASSQRDRGTDTQYF.

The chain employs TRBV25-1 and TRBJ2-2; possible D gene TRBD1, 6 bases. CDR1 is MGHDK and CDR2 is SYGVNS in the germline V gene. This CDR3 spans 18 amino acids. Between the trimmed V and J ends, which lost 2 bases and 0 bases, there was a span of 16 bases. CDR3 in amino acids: CASSEMFPGDSNTGELFF. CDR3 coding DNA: TGTGCCAGCAGTGAAATGTTCCCAGGGGATTCGAACACCGGGGAGCTGTTTTTT.

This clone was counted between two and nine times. CDR3 in amino acids: CASSQENSGRASYEQYF. In nucleotides, the CDR3 is TGCGCCAGCAGCCAAGAAAATTCGGGCAGGGCCTCCTACGAGCAGTACTTC. V usage is TRBV4-1 and J usage is TRBJ2-7; tentatively, D is TRBD1 (5 bases). This CDR3 region has 17 residues. The V end lost 0 bases, the J end lost 0 bases, and 15 bases lay between the germline ends. CDR1 is MGHRA, CDR2 YSYEKL, per germline.

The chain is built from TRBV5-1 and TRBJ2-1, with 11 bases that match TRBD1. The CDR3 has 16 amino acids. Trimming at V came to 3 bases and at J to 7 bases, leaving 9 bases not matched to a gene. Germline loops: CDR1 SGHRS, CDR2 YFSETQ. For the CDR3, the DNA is TGCGCCAGCAGCTGGGGACAGGGGGATATGAGGAATGAGCAGTTCTTC. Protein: CASSWGQGDMRNEQFF.

CDR3 loop: CAWSPPGAPPETQYF. CDR3 nucleotides: TGTGCCTGGAGTCCACCCGGGGCCCCCCCAGAGACCCAGTACTTC. The gene calls are TRBV30 and TRBJ2-5; D is tentatively TRBD1 or TRBD2 (5 bases each). CDR3 length equals 15 residues. Germline loops: CDR1 GTSNPN, CDR2 SVGIG (reference sequence). The V end lost 2 bases, the J end lost 4 bases, and 17 bases lay between the germline ends.

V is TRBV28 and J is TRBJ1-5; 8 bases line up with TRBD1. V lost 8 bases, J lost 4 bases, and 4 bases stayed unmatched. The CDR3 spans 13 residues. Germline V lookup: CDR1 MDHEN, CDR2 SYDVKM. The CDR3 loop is CASGQGWNQPQHF. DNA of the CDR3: TGTGCCAGCGGACAGGGCTGGAATCAGCCCCAGCATTTT. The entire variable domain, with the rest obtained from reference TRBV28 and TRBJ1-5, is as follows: DVKVTQSSRYLVKRTGEKVFLECVQDMDHENMFWYRQDPGLGLRLIYFSYDVKMKEKGDIPEGYSVSREKKERFSLILESASTNQTSMYLCASGQGWNQPQHFGDGTRLSIL.

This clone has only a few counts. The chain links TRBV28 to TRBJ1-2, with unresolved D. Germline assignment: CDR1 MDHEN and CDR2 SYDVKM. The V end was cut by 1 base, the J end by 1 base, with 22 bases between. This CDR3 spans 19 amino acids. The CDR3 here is CASSLSLISGGLGNYGYTF. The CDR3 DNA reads TGTGCCAGCAGTTTATCTCTTATTAGCGGAGGCCTGGGTAACTATGGCTACACCTTC.

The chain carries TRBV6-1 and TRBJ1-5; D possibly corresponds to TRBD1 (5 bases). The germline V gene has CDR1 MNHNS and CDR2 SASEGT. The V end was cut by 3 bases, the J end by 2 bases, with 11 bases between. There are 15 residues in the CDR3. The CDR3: CASSDLTAGNQPQHF. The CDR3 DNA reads TGTGCCAGCAGTGACCTGACAGCGGGCAATCAGCCCCAGCATTTT.

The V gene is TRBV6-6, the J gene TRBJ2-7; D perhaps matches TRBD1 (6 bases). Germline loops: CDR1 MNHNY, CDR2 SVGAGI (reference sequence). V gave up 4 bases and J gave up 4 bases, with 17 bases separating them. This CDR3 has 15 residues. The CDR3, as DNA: TGTGCCAGCAGTTCTACGGACAGTTTGCCTTACGAGCAGTACTTC. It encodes CASSSTDSLPYEQYF.

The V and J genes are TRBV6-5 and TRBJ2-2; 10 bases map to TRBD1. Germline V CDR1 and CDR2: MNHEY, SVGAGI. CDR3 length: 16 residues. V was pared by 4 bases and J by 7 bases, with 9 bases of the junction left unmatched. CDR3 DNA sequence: TGTGCCAGCAGTTGGGGACAGGGGCGGGGCGGCGGGGAGCTGTTTTTT. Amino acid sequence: CASSWGQGRGGGELFF.

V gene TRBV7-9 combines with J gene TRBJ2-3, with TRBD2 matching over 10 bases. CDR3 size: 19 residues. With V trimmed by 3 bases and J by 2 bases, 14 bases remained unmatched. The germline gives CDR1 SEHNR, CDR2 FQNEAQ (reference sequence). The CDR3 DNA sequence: TGTGCCAGCAGCTTCCCCTCCTCAGGGACTAGCGAATACACAGATACGCAGTATTTT. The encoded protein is CASSFPSSGTSEYTDTQYF.